These T cell receptor beta chains were read from a single sample in a study of T cells in Graves' hyperthyroidism and ophthalmopathy. TCRdb analysed the multiplex PCR reads with MiXCR anew, one entry per CDR3 protein. The sample consists of nearly 600,000 distinct CDR3 sequences, around 14% of them appearing once. Sequences were obtained from blood. The receptor source for this set is a woman under 40 with Graves' hyperthyroidism that later progressed to Graves' ophthalmopathy. The CDR3 runs from the conserved cysteine through the conserved F or W. Each record gives: D gene, clone size, J gene, V gene, CDR3 DNA, CDR3 protein. The D gene is left open where the match is weak. Size is omitted from some rows. Given values are once, few, many or a class for expanded clones.

TRBD1 | many | TRBJ2-1 | TRBV27 | TGTGCCAGCAGTTTATCGAGTGAGGGGGCACATGAGCAGTTCTTC | CASSLSSEGAHEQFF
- | few | TRBJ2-7 | TRBV11-2 | TGTGCCAGCAGCTTCATACTGGGTGGCGAGCAGTACTTC | CASSFILGGEQYF
TRBD2 | - | TRBJ2-5 | TRBV30 | TGTGCCTGGAGCCATCGTCCGGGACTAAGAGAGACCCAGTACTTC | CAWSHRPGLRETQYF
- | - | TRBJ2-7 | TRBV9 | TGTGCCAGCAGCTACTCCTTGGACAGAGACACCTACGAGCAGTACTTC | CASSYSLDRDTYEQYF
TRBD2 | many | TRBJ2-1 | TRBV2 | TGTGCCAGCATGGGCGGCGGACTAGCGGATACCTACAATGAGCAGTTCTTC | CASMGGGLADTYNEQFF
TRBD1 | few | TRBJ1-1 | TRBV6-5 | TGTGCCAGCAGTTACGGGGCAGGGGGGAACACTGAAGCTTTCTTT | CASSYGAGGNTEAFF
TRBD2 | many | TRBJ2-2 | TRBV6-6 | TGTGCCAGCAGTTACCGTCCGGGACTGGGAACCGGGGGGGAGGGGGAGCTGTTTTTT | CASSYRPGLGTGGEGELFF
TRBD1 | many | TRBJ1-2 | TRBV2 | TGTGCCAGCAGTCGGGACAGTAACTATGGCTACACCTTC | CASSRDSNYGYTF
TRBD1 | many | TRBJ2-2 | TRBV27 | TGTGCCAGCAGTTCCGGGGACAGGGTGACCGGGGAGCTGTTTTTT | CASSSGDRVTGELFF
- | few | TRBJ2-4 | TRBV27 | TGTGCCAGCAGTTTCGGAAGGGACGGAAACATTCAGTACTTC | CASSFGRDGNIQYF
TRBD1 | many | TRBJ2-2 | TRBV10-3 | TGTGCCATCAGTCCCGGGACAGGACCCACCGGGGAGCTGTTTTTT | CAISPGTGPTGELFF
- | many | TRBJ2-1 | TRBV11-3 | TGTGCCAGCAGCTTGAGAGTCAAGTTCTACACCTACAATGAGCAGTTCTTC | CASSLRVKFYTYNEQFF
TRBD1 | many | TRBJ2-2 | TRBV7-2 | TGTGCCAGCAGCCCCGGACAGGTTAACACCGGGGAGCTGTTTTTT | CASSPGQVNTGELFF
- | many | TRBJ2-3 | TRBV10-3 | TGTGCCATCAGTGAGTCTAACGGGATTATCACAGATACGCAGTATTTT | CAISESNGIITDTQYF
TRBD1 | - | TRBJ2-3 | TRBV20-1 | TGCAGTGCAAGACAGGGGGCTTCCCCAACAGATACGCAGTATTTT | CSARQGASPTDTQYF
- | many | TRBJ2-1 | TRBV2 | TGTGCCAGCATGGGACGCTCTGACTCCTACAATGAGCAGTTCTTC | CASMGRSDSYNEQFF
TRBD1 | many | TRBJ2-2 | TRBV28 | TGTGCCTGTTACTCCGGGACAGGGGAAGACGGGGAGCTGTTTTTT | CACYSGTGEDGELFF
- | many | TRBJ2-7 | TRBV12-5 | TGTGCTAGTGGTTTTGGGGGTGTAGGGGAGCAGTACTTC | CASGFGGVGEQYF
- | many | TRBJ1-4 | TRBV18 | TGTGCCAGCTCACCAACAGGGAATGGAGATGAAAAACTGTTTTTT | CASSPTGNGDEKLFF
- | many | TRBJ2-5 | TRBV7-2 | TGTGCCAGCAGCCAAACTCAAGGATCCGGGTTTGAGACCCAGTACTTC | CASSQTQGSGFETQYF
- | many | TRBJ2-7 | TRBV6-1 | TGTGCCAGCAGCAGAGAGACAGGCTCCTACGAGCAGTACTTC | CASSRETGSYEQYF
TRBD1 | - | TRBJ2-4 | TRBV6-1 | TGTGCCACCTCCGGAGACAGGGGGCGCGGCCCAGGCAAAAACATTCAGTACTTC | CATSGDRGRGPGKNIQYF
- | - | TRBJ1-1 | TRBV14 | TGTGCCAGCAGCCAAGAGGTTGGTCGGCCCACTGAAGCTTTCTTT | CASSQEVGRPTEAFF
- | many | TRBJ2-3 | TRBV7-2 | TGTGCCAGCAGCTCTCACCCGGGCCGAGATACGCAGTATTTT | CASSSHPGRDTQYF
- | many | TRBJ2-5 | TRBV30 | TGTGCCCTTAGGGACCCAGACTGGCAAGAGACCCAGTACTTC | CALRDPDWQETQYF
TRBD2 | - | TRBJ2-7 | TRBV20-1 | TGCAGTGCCATTACCGGAAGCGGGAGTTGGTACGAGCAGTACTTC | CSAITGSGSWYEQYF
- | many | TRBJ1-1 | TRBV2 | TGTGCCAGCAGTCCCTTAGTTATGAACACTGAAGCTTTCTTT | CASSPLVMNTEAFF
TRBD1 | - | TRBJ2-7 | TRBV5-1 | TGCGCCAGCAGCCAAAAGACAGGGCCTCACGAGCAGTACTTC | CASSQKTGPHEQYF
TRBD1 | many | TRBJ1-4 | TRBV2 | TGTGCCAGCAGAGTTATGGACAGGGAAGATGAAAAACTGTTTTTT | CASRVMDREDEKLFF
TRBD2 | many | TRBJ2-2 | TRBV6-2/TRBV6-3 | TGTGCCAGCAGTTTAGGGACTAGCGGGAACCTCGGGGAGCTGTTTTTT | CASSLGTSGNLGELFF
- | many | TRBJ2-7 | TRBV5-5 | TGTGCCAGCAGCTTCTGGCACATCCCCTACGAGCAGTACTTC | CASSFWHIPYEQYF
- | many | TRBJ2-5 | TRBV5-1 | TGCGCCAGCAGCTTGTCGGTAGGGCAAGAGACCCAGTACTTC | CASSLSVGQETQYF
- | few | TRBJ2-5 | TRBV2 | TGTGCCAGCAGCCTGACAGTTGGAGAGACCCAGTACTTC | CASSLTVGETQYF
TRBD1 | many | TRBJ2-4 | TRBV9 | TGTGCCAGCAGCGTAACAGGGGCGGGAAACATTCAGTACTTC | CASSVTGAGNIQYF
TRBD1 | many | TRBJ2-7 | TRBV15 | TGTGCCACCAGTCGGCGGACAGGGCCCTACGAGCAGTACTTC | CATSRRTGPYEQYF
- | many | TRBJ2-3 | TRBV2 | TGTGCCAGCAGAGAAGGCTTTAGCGGCCGCACAGATACGCAGTATTTT | CASREGFSGRTDTQYF
- | - | TRBJ2-7 | TRBV6-1 | TGTGCCAGCAGTGAATCGCGAGGGGACGAGCAGTACTTC | CASSESRGDEQYF
TRBD2 | - | TRBJ2-3 | TRBV19 | TGTGCCAGTAGTCTCGCGTCTAGCGGGAGGGCCTCAGATACGCAGTATTTT | CASSLASSGRASDTQYF
- | many | TRBJ1-2 | TRBV9 | TGTGCCAGCAGCGTAGGGGGAGATACTACCTATGGCTACACCTTC | CASSVGGDTTYGYTF
- | few | TRBJ1-2 | TRBV5-5 | TGTGCCAGCAGCTTGGGCCTAACAGGGTATGGCTACACCTTC | CASSLGLTGYGYTF
- | - | TRBJ2-2 | TRBV18 | TGTGCCAGCTCATGGGACACCGAAACCGGGGAGCTGTTTTTT | CASSWDTETGELFF
TRBD1 | few | TRBJ1-2 | TRBV20-1 | TGCAGTGCCAACAGGGGGGGGTATGGCTACACCTTC | CSANRGGYGYTF
- | few | TRBJ2-5 | TRBV14 | TGTGCCAGCAGCCAAGATTACGGCGGGTCGGAGACCCAGTACTTC | CASSQDYGGSETQYF
TRBD2 | many | TRBJ2-3 | TRBV27 | TGTGCCAGCTCCATACGGGAGGGAAGGGCGCAGTATTTT | CASSIREGRAQYF
- | many | TRBJ2-3 | TRBV5-6 | TGTGCCAGCAGCGTCTTGGGTAGGGGTAGCACAGATACGCAGTATTTT | CASSVLGRGSTDTQYF
TRBD1 | once | TRBJ1-5 | TRBV2 | TGTGCCAGCAGCGACAGGGGAGGAGGGGGTCAGCCCCAGCATTTT | CASSDRGGGGQPQHF
- | many | TRBJ1-5 | TRBV6-1 | TGTGCCAGCAGTGAACTTGACCAACCCAACAACTTCAATCAGCCCCAGCATTTT | CASSELDQPNNFNQPQHF
- | many | TRBJ2-3 | TRBV12-3/TRBV12-4 | TGTGCCAGCAGTCCCCAGCTGGTGGCGGAGCCTAGCACAGATACGCAGTATTTT | CASSPQLVAEPSTDTQYF
- | many | TRBJ1-4 | TRBV29-1 | TGCAGCGTTGGACGGGCTAATGAAAAACTGTTTTTT | CSVGRANEKLFF
- | many | TRBJ2-3 | TRBV6-1 | TGTGCCAGCAGTGAAAAGGGGAGCGGAAGGGTGGGAGATACGCAGTATTTT | CASSEKGSGRVGDTQYF
- | many | TRBJ2-1 | TRBV11-1 | TGTGCCAGCAGCTTAGCGGGACTTGGGGGCCCGCCCAACCGGCAGTTCTTC | CASSLAGLGGPPNRQFF
TRBD2 | - | TRBJ2-7 | TRBV6-2/TRBV6-3 | TGTGCCAGCAGTGCCCCGGGAGGGCCAAGCCCCTACGAGCAGTACTTC | CASSAPGGPSPYEQYF
TRBD1 | many | TRBJ2-3 | TRBV10-3 | TGTGCCATCAGCCCCAGACAGGGGGCCGGAGATACGCAGTATTTT | CAISPRQGAGDTQYF
TRBD2 | - | TRBJ2-1 | TRBV5-4 | TGTGCCAGCAGTGGACTAGCGGGCCTCTACAATGAGCAGCTCTTC | CASSGLAGLYNEQLF
TRBD1 | - | TRBJ1-5 | TRBV24-1 | TGTGCCACCAGTGGGACCGGGACAGGGGTGATCGATCAGCCCCAGCATTTT | CATSGTGTGVIDQPQHF
TRBD1 | many | TRBJ1-6 | TRBV27 | TGTGCCAGCAGGGGACAGGGGGCGTATAATTCACCCCTCCACTTT | CASRGQGAYNSPLHF
TRBD2 | many | TRBJ2-1 | TRBV11-3 | TGTGCCAGCAGCTTAGGGGCGGGAGGGGACAATGAGCAGTTCTTC | CASSLGAGGDNEQFF
TRBD2 | many | TRBJ2-1 | TRBV6-1 | TGTGCCAGCAGTGAAAGAGCTAGCGGGAGCCATGAGCAGTTCTTC | CASSERASGSHEQFF
TRBD1 | many | TRBJ2-7 | TRBV9 | TGTGCCAGCAGCGTAACCTATTCCGGGACAGGTTCCTACGAGCAGTACTTC | CASSVTYSGTGSYEQYF